The sequence of this T cell receptor beta chain was determined in a study of cytomegalovirus exposure and HLA in healthy donors. Study-level information: Both the 120 validation repertoires and the approximately 640 first-cohort repertoires used the same platform, as reported by a later analysis.

The repertoire was sequenced with immunoSEQ multiplex PCR; TCRdb's copy has only in-frame clones and lacks some. Of 150,000 to 200,000 clones listed, roughly 82% are singletons. The study's findings and limits: It was reportedly the case that the classifier diagnosed cytomegalovirus status with high specificity and sensitivity.

The donors were members of the validation cohort, which comprised 90 to 150 subjects and was separate from the first cohort of 670 or so subjects. The CDR3 covers 15 residues. Germline assignment: CDR1 LNHNV and CDR2 YYDKDF (reference sequence). V shed 8 bases and J 1 base; nucleotides not matched to a gene: 7. Comment on this clone: Its antigen is not identified.

The source is a woman between 18 and 29 years old in good health and CMV-seronegative. The chain links TRBV15 to TRBJ1-3; 8 bases fit TRBD1. The specimen was PBMCs. The CDR3 region has the DNA TGTGCCACCGGACAGGGAGGTACGTCTGGAAACACCATATATTTT. Translated, it gives CATGQGGTSGNTIYF.